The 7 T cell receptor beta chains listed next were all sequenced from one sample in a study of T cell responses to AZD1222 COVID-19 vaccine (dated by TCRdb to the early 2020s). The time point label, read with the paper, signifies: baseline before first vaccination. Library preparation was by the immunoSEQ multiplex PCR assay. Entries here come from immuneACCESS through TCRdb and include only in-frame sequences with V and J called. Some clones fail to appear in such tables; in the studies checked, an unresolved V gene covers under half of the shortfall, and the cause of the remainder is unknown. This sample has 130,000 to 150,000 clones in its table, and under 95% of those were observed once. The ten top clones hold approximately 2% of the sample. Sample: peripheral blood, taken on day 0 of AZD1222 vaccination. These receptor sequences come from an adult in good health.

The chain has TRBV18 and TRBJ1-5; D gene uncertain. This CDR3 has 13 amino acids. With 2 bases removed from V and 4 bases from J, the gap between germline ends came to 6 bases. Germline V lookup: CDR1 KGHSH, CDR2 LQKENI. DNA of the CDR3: TGTGCCAGCTCACCAGTGAGGAATCAGCCCCAGCATTTT. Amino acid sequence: CASSPVRNQPQHF.

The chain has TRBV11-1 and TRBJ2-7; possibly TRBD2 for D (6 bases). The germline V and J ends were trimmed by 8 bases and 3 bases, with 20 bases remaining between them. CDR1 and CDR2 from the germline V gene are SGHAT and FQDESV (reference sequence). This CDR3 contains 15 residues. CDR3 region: CASRGVGGTLYEQYF. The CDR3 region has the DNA TGTGCCAGCCGAGGGGTTGGCGGGACCCTCTACGAGCAGTACTTC.

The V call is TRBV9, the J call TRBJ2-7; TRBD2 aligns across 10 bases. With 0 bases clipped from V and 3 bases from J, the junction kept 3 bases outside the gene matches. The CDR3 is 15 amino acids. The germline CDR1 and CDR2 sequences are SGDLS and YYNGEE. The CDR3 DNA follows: TGTGCCAGCAGCGTAGGAGTAGCGGGGGGCTACGAGCAGTACTTC. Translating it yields CASSVGVAGGYEQYF.

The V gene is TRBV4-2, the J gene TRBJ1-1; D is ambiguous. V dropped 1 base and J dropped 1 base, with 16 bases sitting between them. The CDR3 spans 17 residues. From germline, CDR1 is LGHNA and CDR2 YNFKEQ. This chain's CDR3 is CASSQANSREGNTEAFF. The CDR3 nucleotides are TGTGCCAGCAGCCAAGCGAATTCGAGGGAGGGGAACACTGAAGCTTTCTTT.

The CDR3 protein is CAISAVGPEAFF. CDR3 nucleotides: TGTGCCATCAGTGCTGTGGGTCCGGAAGCTTTCTTT. The V and J genes are TRBV10-3 and TRBJ1-1; D gene ambiguous. Between the trimmed V and J ends, which lost 4 bases and 8 bases, there was a span of 11 bases. CDR1 ENHRY and CDR2 SYGVKD come from the germline V gene. The length of the CDR3 is 12 residues.

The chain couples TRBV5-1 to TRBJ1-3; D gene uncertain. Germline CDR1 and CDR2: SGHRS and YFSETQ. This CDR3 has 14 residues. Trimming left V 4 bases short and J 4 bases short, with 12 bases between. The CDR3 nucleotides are TGCGCCAGCAGCCTAGCGGGGAGAGGAAACACCATATATTTT. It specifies CASSLAGRGNTIYF.

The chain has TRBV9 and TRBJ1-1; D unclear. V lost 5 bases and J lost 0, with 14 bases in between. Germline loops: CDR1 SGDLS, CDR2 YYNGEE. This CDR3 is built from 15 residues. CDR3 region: CASSEPSALNTEAFF. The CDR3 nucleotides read TGTGCCAGCAGTGAGCCATCAGCTTTGAACACTGAAGCTTTCTTT.